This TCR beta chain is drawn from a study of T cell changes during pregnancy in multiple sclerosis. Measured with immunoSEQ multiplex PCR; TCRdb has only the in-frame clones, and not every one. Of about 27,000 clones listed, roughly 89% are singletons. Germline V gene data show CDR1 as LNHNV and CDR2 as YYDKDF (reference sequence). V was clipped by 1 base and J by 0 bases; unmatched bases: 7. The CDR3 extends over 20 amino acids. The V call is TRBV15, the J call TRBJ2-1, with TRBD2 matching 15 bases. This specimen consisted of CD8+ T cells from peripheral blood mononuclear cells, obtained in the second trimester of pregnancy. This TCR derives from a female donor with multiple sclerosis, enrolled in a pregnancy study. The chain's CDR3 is CATSRGGGLAGGSSYNEQFF. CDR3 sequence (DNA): TGTGCCACCAGCAGAGGTGGAGGACTAGCGGGAGGGAGCTCCTACAATGAGCAGTTCTTC. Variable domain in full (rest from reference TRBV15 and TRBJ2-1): DAMVIQNPRYQVTQFGKPVTLSCSQTLNHNVMYWYQQKSSQAPKLLFHYYDKDFNNEADTPDNFQSRRPNTSFCFLDIRSPGLGDTAMYLCATSRGGGLAGGSSYNEQFFGPGTRLTVL.